The following is a T cell receptor beta chain sequence with its context. These data belong to a study of shared clonotypes between healthy human individuals. As for the study in general: Donor composition was a couple of women and a few men, aged 18 to 49.

CDR1 is MGHRA, CDR2 YSYEKL, per germline. J lost 3 bases, V lost 6 bases, and 9 bases had no gene match. This CDR3 is 15 amino acids long. Generated by immunoSEQ multiplex PCR, the TCRdb table keeps only in-frame clones and is missing some. Seen here are 800,000 to 950,000 clones, around 96% observed once, and the top ten hold about 0.21%. Naive CD8 cells lacked CD45RO, underwent positive selection for CCR7 and left out terminally differentiated effector memory CD45RA+ cells. Sequencing was carried out using naive CD8+ T cells sorted from blood. The J gene is TRBJ2-5, the V gene TRBV4-1; TRBD1 matches 8 bases. The receptor was isolated from a man younger than 45 in good health. The CDR3 nucleotides read TGCGCCAGCAGGCTCGGACAGGGAGTTAAAGAGACCCAGTACTTC. It codes for CASRLGQGVKETQYF.